The 21 T cell receptor beta chains in this list originate from one sample, sequenced in a study of shared clonotypes between healthy human individuals. The table came from immunoSEQ multiplex PCR; TCRdb's copy has only in-frame clones and leaves some out. Among nearly 1 million clones, around 80% were seen once, and the ten largest hold about 1.5%. Sequenced material: memory CD4+ T cells sorted from blood. Subset described: CD45RA-negative fraction. Every receptor here comes from a man younger than 35 in good health.

The gene calls are TRBV2 and TRBJ2-7; D gene unclear. Trimming shortened V by 8 bases and J by 7 bases, and 18 bases separated the two germline ends. The CDR3 runs to 13 residues. CDR1 is SNHLY, CDR2 FYNNEI, per germline. The CDR3: CASRQSPLGEQYF. The CDR3 nucleotides are TGTGCCAGCCGGCAGTCTCCCCTGGGGGAGCAGTACTTC.

The chain couples TRBV2 to TRBJ2-7, with D unresolved. The CDR3 length is 13 residues. The ends were cut back, 8 bases at V and 2 bases at J, with 13 bases in the middle. Germline V gene data show CDR1 as SNHLY and CDR2 as FYNNEI. CDR3: CASSKGVPYEQYF. The CDR3 DNA is TGTGCCAGCTCCAAAGGTGTTCCCTACGAGCAGTACTTC. The whole variable domain, remainder taken from reference TRBV2 and TRBJ2-7, is EPEVTQTPSHQVTQMGQEVILRCVPISNHLYFYWYRQILGQKVEFLVSFYNNEISEKSEIFDDQFSVERPDGSNFTLKIRSTKLEDSAMYFCASSKGVPYEQYFGPGTRLTVT.

J is TRBJ1-5 and V is TRBV18, with 9 bases matching TRBD1. CDR1 is KGHSH and CDR2 is LQKENI in the germline V gene. The trim removed 6 bases at V and 7 bases at J, leaving 10 bases unmatched. The CDR3 sequence is 15 residues long. The CDR3 DNA sequence: TGTGCCAGCTCCTCCGGGACAGGGTCTGGACAGCCCCAGCATTTT. This encodes CASSSGTGSGQPQHF.

This clone was picked up a small number of times. This sequence joins TRBV19 and TRBJ2-7; 8 bases align to TRBD1. With V trimmed by 0 bases and J by 7 bases, 11 bases remained unmatched. The CDR3 runs to 16 residues. Germline-derived CDR1 and CDR2 are LNHDA and SQIVND (reference sequence). CDR3 nucleotide sequence: TGTGCCAGTAGTATAGACCGGACAGGGATGTCGAGGGAGCAGTACTTC. Protein: CASSIDRTGMSREQYF.

The chain combines TRBV11-1 with TRBJ2-3; maybe TRBD1 (5 bases). Trimming took 1 base from V and 2 from J, leaving 7 bases between them. CDR1 and CDR2 from the germline V gene are SGHAT and FQDESV (reference sequence). This CDR3 has 14 amino acids. This CDR3 reads CASSLEQDTDTQYF. In DNA, the CDR3 is TGTGCCAGCAGCTTAGAACAGGACACAGATACGCAGTATTTT.

For the CDR3, the DNA is TGTGCCAGCAGCATAGGGACAACCAGCTCCTACAATGAGCAGTTCTTC. Amino acids: CASSIGTTSSYNEQFF. The chain combines TRBV7-6 with TRBJ2-1; D perhaps matches TRBD1 (6 bases). V was clipped by 5 bases and J by 0 bases, with 14 bases between them. This CDR3 comprises 16 residues. The V gene's germline CDR1 is SGHVS and CDR2 FNYEAQ.

The chain joins TRBV6-5 to TRBJ2-7; weak D call: TRBD2 (6 bases). CDR1 is MNHEY, CDR2 SVGAGI, per germline. The V end was cut by 8 bases, the J end by 3 bases, with 14 bases between. The CDR3 is 13 residues long. The CDR3 reads CASRRGGHYEQYF. The CDR3 region has the DNA TGTGCCAGCCGGAGGGGCGGGCACTACGAGCAGTACTTC.

This clone showed up many times. Its ends do not fully match the called genes, so a read error is possible. The chain recombines TRBV19 with TRBJ2-7; 7 bases are shared with TRBD2. This CDR3 contains 10 residues. Germline CDR1 and CDR2: LNHDA and SQIVND (reference sequence). CDR3 protein: CASSIEGGFF. CDR3 nucleotide sequence: TGTGCCAGTAGTATAGAGGGAGGGTTCTTC. The complete variable domain, with remaining parts taken from reference TRBV19 and TRBJ2-7, reads DGGITQSPKYLFRKEGQNVTLSCEQNLNHDAMYWYRQDPGQGLRLIYYSQIVNDFQKGDIAEGYSVSREKKESFPLTVTSAQKNPTAFYLCASSIEGGFFGPGTRLTVT.

The rearrangement links TRBV29-1 to TRBJ1-5; D uncertain. Trimming took off 5 bases at V and 3 bases at J, with 17 bases between the two ends. The CDR3 loop spans 15 amino acids. Germline loops: CDR1 SQVTM, CDR2 ANQGSEA. The CDR3 here is CSVLISGQVNQPQHF. Here the CDR3 DNA reads TGCAGCGTTCTAATATCCGGGCAGGTCAATCAGCCCCAGCATTTT.

This clone was detected many times. This sequence joins TRBV5-1 and TRBJ2-7, with 9 bases identical to TRBD1. After removal of 1 base from V and 2 bases from J, the junction contained 4 bases not matched to a gene. CDR1 is SGHRS, CDR2 YFSETQ, per germline. The CDR3 spans 15 residues. The CDR3 loop reads CASSLNRGPTYEQYF. The CDR3 bases are TGCGCCAGCAGCTTGAACAGGGGGCCCACCTACGAGCAGTACTTC.

The chain carries TRBV11-1 and TRBJ1-1; no clear D gene. Trimming took 2 bases from V and 7 from J, leaving 14 bases between them. This CDR3 contains 14 residues. CDR1 is SGHAT, CDR2 FQDESV, per germline (reference sequence). DNA of the CDR3: TGTGCCAGCAGCTTATATCAAGAAGAGAATGAAGCTTTCTTT. Translation gives CASSLYQEENEAFF. Variable domain in full (rest from reference TRBV11-1 and TRBJ1-1): EAEVAQSPRYKITEKSQAVAFWCDPISGHATLYWYRQILGQGPELLVQFQDESVVDDSQLPKDRFSAERLKGVDSTLKIQPAELGDSAMYLCASSLYQEENEAFFGQGTRLTVV.

This chain links TRBV5-1 with TRBJ2-3; the match to TRBD2 covers 12 bases. J was trimmed by 6 bases and V by 0 bases; bases with no gene match: 5. Germline CDR1 SGHRS, CDR2 YFSETQ. The length of the CDR3 is 16 residues. The CDR3 is CASSLAGGTSGDTQYF. The CDR3 DNA follows: TGCGCCAGCAGCTTGGCCGGGGGGACTAGCGGGGATACGCAGTATTTT.

The CDR3 protein is CASSLDTVEKLFF. DNA of the CDR3: TGTGCCAGCAGCTTAGACACGGTTGAAAAACTGTTTTTT. J is TRBJ1-4 and V is TRBV7-9; D unresolved. Germline CDR1 is SEHNR and CDR2 is FQNEAQ (reference sequence). This CDR3 has 13 amino acids. The V end lost 1 base, the J end lost 7 bases, and 7 bases lay between the germline ends. Using reference TRBV7-9 and TRBJ1-4 for the parts outside the CDR3, the full variable domain is DTGVSQNPRHKITKRGQNVTFRCDPISEHNRLYWYRQTLGQGPEFLTYFQNEAQLEKSRLLSDRFSAERPKGSFSTLEIQRTEQGDSAMYLCASSLDTVEKLFFGSGTQLSVL.

The sample holds one count of this clone. The chain has TRBV19 and TRBJ1-3; 11 nucleotides line up with TRBD1. This CDR3 has 17 residues. Germline assignment: CDR1 LNHDA and CDR2 SQIVND (reference sequence). The V segment lost 7 bases and the J segment 0 bases; nucleotides outside the gene matches: 8. CDR3 coding DNA: TGTGCCAGTACCGGGACAGGGGGACTACTCTCTGGAAACACCATATATTTT. It yields the protein CASTGTGGLLSGNTIYF.

The V call is TRBV5-1, the J call TRBJ2-5; 10 bases fit TRBD2. V was clipped by 5 bases and J by 5 bases; unmatched bases: 6. This CDR3 has 14 residues. The germline CDR1 and CDR2 sequences are SGHRS and YFSETQ. The DNA for the CDR3 is TGCGCCAGCAGGCTAGCGGGAGATTCGGAGACCCAGTACTTC. Amino acids: CASRLAGDSETQYF.

The genes are TRBV11-2 and TRBJ2-5; D remains ambiguous. The CDR3 runs to 14 residues. The germline V gene has CDR1 SGHAT and CDR2 FQNNGV. The germline V and J ends were trimmed by 5 bases and 0 bases, with 10 bases remaining between them. The CDR3 spells CASSVRLDQETQYF. The CDR3 region has the DNA TGTGCCAGCAGCGTTCGACTGGACCAAGAGACCCAGTACTTC.

This clone was recorded many times. Other DNA sequences in the sample encode the same CDR3. This chain joins TRBV30 and TRBJ1-1; tentative D call: TRBD1 (6 bases). Trimming pared 0 bases from V and 1 base from J, leaving 6 bases between. This CDR3 spans 13 amino acids. The germline gives CDR1 GTSNPN, CDR2 SVGIG (reference sequence). CDR3 amino acids: CAWSVQGNTEAFF. The DNA for the CDR3 is TGTGCCTGGAGTGTACAGGGGAACACTGAAGCTTTCTTT.

This clone was seen only a few times. The chain couples TRBV7-3 to TRBJ2-3; weak D call: TRBD2 (5 bases). V lost 9 bases and J 5 bases, leaving 15 bases between the germline ends. The germline CDR1 and CDR2 sequences are SGHTA and FQGTGA. The CDR3 spans 13 residues. DNA of the CDR3: TGTGCCAGTAGCGATACCCGAGAAGATACGCAGTATTTT. The encoded protein is CASSDTREDTQYF. The whole variable domain, filled in from reference TRBV7-3 and TRBJ2-3, reads GAGVSQTPSNKVTEKGKYVELRCDPISGHTALYWYRQSLGQGPEFLIYFQGTGAADDSGLPNDRFFAVRPEGSVSTLKIQRTERGDSAVYLCASSDTREDTQYFGPGTRLTVL.

V and J are TRBV2 and TRBJ2-1; D unresolved. Trimming stripped 7 bases from V and 0 bases from J, with 10 bases between. The germline V gene encodes CDR1 SNHLY and CDR2 FYNNEI. The CDR3 has 14 residues. The CDR3 bases are TGTGCCAGCACCAGCCATGGCTCCTACAATGAGCAGTTCTTC. Its translation is CASTSHGSYNEQFF.

V gene TRBV6-5 combines with J gene TRBJ2-6; D is undetermined. Germline CDR1 and CDR2: MNHEY and SVGAGI. This CDR3 spans 15 amino acids. V was clipped by 2 bases and J by 2 bases, with 7 bases between them. The CDR3 loop reads CASSYVPAGANVLTF. CDR3 DNA: TGTGCCAGCAGTTACGTCCCAGCTGGGGCCAACGTCCTGACTTTC.

CDR3 protein: CASSLGVSSETQYF. The CDR3 DNA reads TGTGCCAGCAGCTTAGGAGTATCTTCGGAGACCCAGTACTTC. The chain has TRBV7-9 and TRBJ2-5; D is undetermined. Germline V gene lookup returns CDR1 SEHNR and CDR2 FQNEAQ (reference sequence). The V gene lost 1 base and the J gene lost 5 bases, with 11 bases spanning the gap. The CDR3 is 14 amino acids.